Described below is a single T cell receptor beta chain sequence and its context. What it recognizes is unknown. A read error may account for a junction end that differs from germline. Reverse transcription of roughly 0.5 to 1 ug RNA was carried out with random hexamers. Amplification of TCR beta CDR3 by immunoSEQ multiplex PCR spanned 54 Vbeta and 13 Jbeta. TCRdb reprocessed the immunoSEQ multiplex PCR reads with MiXCR, giving one entry per CDR3 protein. Counted here are 250,000 to 350,000 distinct CDR3 sequences, about 91% occurring once; the ten biggest clones make up 0.065%. The germline CDR1 and CDR2 sequences are SSHAT and FNYEAQ (reference sequence). The CDR3 totals 14 residues. The data are from a study of CD8 T cells in Susac syndrome. TCR beta sequencing covered blood CD8+ and CD4+ T cells. Negative isolation yielded CD4+ and CD8+ T cells, and FACS enriched TEMRA cells. General study results and limits: It was acknowledged in the study that its TCR sequencing and HLA analysis involved a relatively small number of individuals.

This receptor was identified in a human donor with multiple sclerosis. Sequenced: CD4+ T cells from PBMCs. This chain connects TRBV7-7 to TRBJ2-5; possibly TRBD2 for D (5 bases). The DNA of the CDR3 is TGTGCTAGCAGCTTATCCGGGGAAATGGAGACCCAGTACTTC. As protein: CASSLSGEMETQYF.